The present TCR beta chain was sequenced within a study of T cell responses to AZD1222 COVID-19 vaccine. Study observations and caveats: Seropositivity was recorded at baseline in only a handful of AZD1222 recipients. Sampled repertoires all dated from after the peak T cell response. Along spike, vaccine-associated CD4 TCRs were found throughout, with dominance at 160-218 and 743-854. Clonal diversity was possibly underestimated; the donors were predominantly white British and more often female.

Remarks on this clone: What it recognizes is unknown.

Data came from immunoSEQ multiplex PCR; TCRdb stores just in-frame clones and leaves some out. Of around 80,000 clones listed, 70% to 90% are singletons. The germline V gene encodes CDR1 SGHNT and CDR2 YENEEA. Trimming removed 3 bases at V and 3 bases at J, with 8 bases between. The CDR3 extends over 13 amino acids. Specimen: peripheral blood, collected 28 days after the second AZD1222 dose. This chain uses TRBV11-3 with TRBJ1-1, with a weak D call TRBD1 (5 bases). This TCR was recovered from an adult who received the AZD1222 COVID-19 vaccine. DNA of the CDR3: TGTGCCAGCAGCTTGACAGTTGACACTGAAGCTTTCTTT. Translated, it gives CASSLTVDTEAFF.